These 8 T cell receptor beta chains came from one sample sequenced in a study of regulatory T cells in long-lasting Graves disease. Investigators prepared the TCR beta libraries by applying iRepertoire HTBI primers and Arm-PCR of CDR3 regions. TCRdb ran MiXCR on the multiplex PCR reads and lists one entry per CDR3 protein. The sample holds under 800,000 distinct CDR3 sequences, roughly 15% seen once. Time point specified: newly diagnosed GD, antithyroid drugs for less than 3 months. PBMCs provided the RNA from which the TCR library was made. These data also featured in a second study, about T cells in Graves' hyperthyroidism and ophthalmopathy.

Sample: peripheral blood mononuclear cells (PBMCs), taken at new diagnosis, from a patient treated with antithyroid drugs. These receptors were collected from a woman in her twenties or thirties with Graves disease.

This clonotype showed up many times. V usage is TRBV14 and J usage is TRBJ2-5; D possibly corresponds to TRBD1 (5 bases). The CDR3 has 14 residues. The germline CDR1 and CDR2 sequences are SGHDN and FVKESK. V lost 4 bases to trimming and J lost 1 base, with 10 bases between them. The DNA for the CDR3 is TGTGCCAGCAGCCCATACAGGAGCCAAGAGACCCAGTACTTC. This gives the protein CASSPYRSQETQYF.

The chain couples TRBV29-1 to TRBJ2-7, with TRBD2 matching over 13 bases. V was clipped by 6 bases and J by 10 bases; unmatched bases: 6. The CDR3 is 12 residues long. The V gene's germline CDR1 is SQVTM and CDR2 ANQGSEA. CDR3 sequence: CSVGLAGDFQYF. The DNA for the CDR3 is TGCAGCGTCGGACTAGCGGGAGATTTCCAGTACTTC.

A few counts support this clonotype. The chain has TRBV5-1 and TRBJ2-1; TRBD2 matches at 9 bases. Looked up from germline, CDR1 is SGHRS and CDR2 is YFSETQ. The CDR3 totals 17 residues. Unmatched junction bases numbered 4, after V lost 0 bases and J lost 0 bases. The CDR3 DNA reads as TGCGCCAGCAGCTTGGCTGGTAGCGGGAGCTCCTACAATGAGCAGTTCTTC. This encodes CASSLAGSGSSYNEQFF.

This clonotype has a count of ten or more. The J gene is TRBJ1-2, the V gene TRBV19; D call uncertain. The germline V gene has CDR1 LNHDA and CDR2 SQIVND (reference sequence). Trimming shortened V by 6 bases and J by 7 bases, and 12 bases separated the two germline ends. CDR3 length: 12 residues. The CDR3 region is CASSTAVGGYTF. The CDR3 region has the DNA TGTGCCAGTAGCACAGCAGTCGGTGGCTACACCTTC.

The rearrangement joins TRBV9 to TRBJ2-2; D tentatively fits TRBD1 or TRBD2 (5 bases each). CDR3 size: 16 residues. The V end was cut by 3 bases, the J end by 3 bases, with 15 bases between. CDR1 is SGDLS and CDR2 is YYNGEE in the germline V gene. Here the CDR3 DNA reads TGTGCCAGCAGCGCCGAGGGGCCAAGATACACCGGGGAGCTGTTTTTT. Amino acids: CASSAEGPRYTGELFF.

This clonotype was seen ten or more times. The chain combines TRBV7-9 with TRBJ1-2, with TRBD1 matching 10 bases. This CDR3 comprises 15 residues. Per germline, CDR1 SEHNR and CDR2 FQNEAQ (reference sequence). Unmatched junction bases numbered 9, after V lost 5 bases and J lost 6 bases. The CDR3 DNA reads as TGTGCCAGCAGCCGCGAGACAGGGGGCGAAGATGGCTACACCTTC. Encoded protein: CASSRETGGEDGYTF.

The rearrangement joins TRBV7-2 to TRBJ2-3; D uncertain. The CDR3 sequence is 14 residues long. The germline CDR1 and CDR2 sequences are SGHTA and FQGNSA. V was cut by 7 bases and J by 0 bases, with 11 bases left in between. This CDR3 reads CASKGATSTDTQYF. DNA for the CDR3: TGTGCCAGCAAGGGCGCTACTAGCACAGATACGCAGTATTTT. Using reference TRBV7-2 and TRBJ2-3 for the parts outside the CDR3, the full variable domain is GAGVSQSPSNKVTEKGKDVELRCDPISGHTALYWYRQSLGQGLEFLIYFQGNSAPDKSGLPSDRFSAERTGGSVSTLTIQRTQQEDSAVYLCASKGATSTDTQYFGPGTRLTVL.

This clonotype was counted many times. This rearrangement joins TRBV27 to TRBJ2-7, with D perhaps TRBD1 or TRBD2 (5 bases each). The CDR3 contains 14 residues. In germline, CDR1 is MNHEY, CDR2 SMNVEV (reference sequence). Trimming took 6 bases from V and 1 from J, leaving 13 bases between them. CDR3 sequence: CASSPGRMSYEQYF. In nucleotides, the CDR3 is TGTGCCAGCAGCCCGGGACGGATGTCCTACGAGCAGTACTTC.